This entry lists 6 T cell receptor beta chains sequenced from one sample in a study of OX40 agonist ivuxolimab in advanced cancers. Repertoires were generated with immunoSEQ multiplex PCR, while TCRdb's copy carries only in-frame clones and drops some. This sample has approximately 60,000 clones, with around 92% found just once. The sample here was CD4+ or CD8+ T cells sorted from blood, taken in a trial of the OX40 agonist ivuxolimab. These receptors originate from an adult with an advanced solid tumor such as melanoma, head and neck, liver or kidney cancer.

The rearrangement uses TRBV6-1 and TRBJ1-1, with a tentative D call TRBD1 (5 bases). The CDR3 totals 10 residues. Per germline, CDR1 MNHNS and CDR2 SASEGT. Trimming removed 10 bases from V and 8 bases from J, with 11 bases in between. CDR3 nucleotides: TGTGCCACCGGGGAGGGGGAAGCTTTCTTT. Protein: CATGEGEAFF.

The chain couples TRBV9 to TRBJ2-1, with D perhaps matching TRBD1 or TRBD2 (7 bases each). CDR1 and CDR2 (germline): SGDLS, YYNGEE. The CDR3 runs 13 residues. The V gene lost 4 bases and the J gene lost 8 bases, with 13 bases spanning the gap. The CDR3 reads CASSPGGGYEQFF. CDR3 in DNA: TGTGCCAGCAGCCCAGGGGGGGGCTATGAGCAGTTCTTC.

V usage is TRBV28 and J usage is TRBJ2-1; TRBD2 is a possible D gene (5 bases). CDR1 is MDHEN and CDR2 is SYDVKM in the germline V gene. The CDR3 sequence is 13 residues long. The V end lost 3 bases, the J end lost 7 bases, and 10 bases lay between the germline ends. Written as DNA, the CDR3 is TGTGCCAGCAGTTTGATGGACTTTAATGAGCAGTTCTTC. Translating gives CASSLMDFNEQFF.

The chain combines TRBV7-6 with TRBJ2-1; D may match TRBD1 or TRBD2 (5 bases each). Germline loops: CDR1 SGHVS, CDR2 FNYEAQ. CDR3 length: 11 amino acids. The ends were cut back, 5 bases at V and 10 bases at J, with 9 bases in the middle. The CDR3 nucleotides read TGTGCCAGCAGCCCCGGGACGGAGCAGTTCTTC. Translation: CASSPGTEQFF.

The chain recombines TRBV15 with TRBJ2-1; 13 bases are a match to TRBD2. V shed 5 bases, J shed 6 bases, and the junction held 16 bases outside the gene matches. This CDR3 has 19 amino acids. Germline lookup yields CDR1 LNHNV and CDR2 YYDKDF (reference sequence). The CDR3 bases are TGTGCCACCAGCCCCCGGGGACTAGCGGGACGTGGGGCTCTCAATGAGCAGTTCTTC. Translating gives CATSPRGLAGRGALNEQFF.

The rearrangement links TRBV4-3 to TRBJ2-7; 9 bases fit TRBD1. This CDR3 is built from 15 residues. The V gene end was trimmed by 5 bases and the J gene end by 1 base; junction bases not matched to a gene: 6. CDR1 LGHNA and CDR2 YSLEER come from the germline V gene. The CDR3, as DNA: TGCGCCAGCAGCTACTCCGGGACAGGGTCCTACGAGCAGTACTTC. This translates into CASSYSGTGSYEQYF.